The T cell receptor (beta chain) under discussion was sequenced for a study of T cell clonotyping in hematopoietic cell transplantation. Broader study findings: At the given depth, recipient repertoires were over 95% de novo clonotypes.

CDR3 size: 13 residues. Germline V gene data show CDR1 as MNHEY and CDR2 as SVGAGI. V dropped 4 bases and J dropped 7 bases, with 13 bases sitting between them. Here immunoSEQ multiplex PCR was the method, and the copy in TCRdb shows in-frame clones only, minus some. Here the sample spans roughly 6,800 clones, about 83% being singletons. Comments on this clone: Its antigen is not known.

This sample comprised PBMCs, obtained 100 days after allogeneic stem cell transplant. The clonotype originates from a male patient aged 50 or older who had an allogeneic stem cell transplant from a related donor, so the T cells may come from the graft donor. Some clones in this sample may be carry-over from other donors' samples. This chain joins TRBV6-5 and TRBJ1-2, with D possibly TRBD1 on 6 matching bases. CDR3 sequence: CASSWGQEGGYTF. The CDR3, as DNA: TGTGCCAGCAGTTGGGGGCAGGAGGGTGGCTACACCTTC.